The source of this T cell receptor (beta chain) is a study of T-cell memory formation after mild COVID-19. TCRdb redid the calling of the 5' RACE reads with MiXCR, one entry per CDR3 protein. The data hold 400,000 or so distinct CDR3 sequences, with roughly 20% observed a single time. This CDR3 contains 15 residues. Germline lookup yields CDR1 GTSNPN and CDR2 SVGIG (reference sequence). Trimming pared 0 bases from V and 4 bases from J, leaving 14 bases between. The source of this sequence is an adult woman who had mild COVID-19 (a few samples of this study predate the infection). Cell type and time point are not known. Source material: PBMCs or a T cell subset sorted from them (not recorded which). The V gene is TRBV30, the J gene TRBJ2-3; D gene uncertain. The CDR3 DNA reads as TGTGCCTGGAGTGTACGGAGCTGGGGTCCAGATACGCAGTATTTT. The encoded protein is CAWSVRSWGPDTQYF.